The 14 T cell receptor beta chains listed next were all sequenced from one sample in a study of cytomegalovirus exposure and HLA in healthy donors. PCR involved 60 Vbeta and 13 Jbeta primers. Here immunoSEQ multiplex PCR was the method, and the copy in TCRdb shows in-frame clones only, minus some. The sample consists of about 180,000 clones, 77% of them appearing once. The source material was PBMCs. Source of these receptors: a man aged 18 to 29 in good health and CMV-seronegative.

The chain uses TRBV19 and TRBJ2-7; 11 bases are shared with TRBD1. J was trimmed by 7 bases and V by 7 bases; bases with no gene match: 12. CDR1 and CDR2 (germline): LNHDA, SQIVND (reference sequence). This CDR3 is built from 15 residues. The CDR3 DNA sequence: TGTGCCAGTAAAAGCCGGGACAGGGGGTCCGGGGAGCAGTACTTC. It is translated as CASKSRDRGSGEQYF.

The chain links TRBV7-8 to TRBJ2-7; D possibly corresponds to TRBD2 (6 bases). Germline CDR1 SGHVS, CDR2 FQNEAQ. The CDR3 is 15 residues long. Trimming shortened V by 4 bases and J by 4 bases, and 17 bases separated the two germline ends. The CDR3 coding sequence is TGTGCCAGCAGCTCCCCTCGCGGGAACCTTTACGAGCAGTACTTC. It encodes CASSSPRGNLYEQYF.

The rearrangement uses TRBV5-1 and TRBJ1-4, with D possibly being TRBD1 (6 bases). The CDR3 has 15 amino acids. The V end lost 0 bases, the J end lost 8 bases, and 14 bases lay between the germline ends. Looked up from germline, CDR1 is SGHRS and CDR2 is YFSETQ. The CDR3 sequence is CASSLGGTGKEKLFF. In DNA form, the CDR3 reads TGCGCCAGCAGCTTGGGGGGAACAGGGAAGGAAAAACTGTTTTTT.

The chain combines TRBV15 with TRBJ2-7; 11 nucleotides match TRBD2. Germline loops: CDR1 LNHNV, CDR2 YYDKDF (reference sequence). V trimming: 0 bases; J trimming: 11 bases; junction bases outside the gene matches: 15. This CDR3 is 17 amino acids long. The DNA of the CDR3 is TGTGCCACCAGCAGAGATCTCACACTAGGGCTAGCGGGAGGAAAGTACTTC. This gives the protein CATSRDLTLGLAGGKYF.

The chain is built from TRBV30 and TRBJ2-2; 12 bases are shared with TRBD2. The CDR3 covers 17 residues. CDR1 is GTSNPN, CDR2 SVGIG, per germline (reference sequence). V lost 0 bases to trimming and J lost 6 bases; unmatched junction nucleotides: 8. The chain's CDR3 is CAWSVPSSGRAPGELFF. The CDR3 DNA is TGTGCCTGGAGTGTACCTTCTAGCGGGAGGGCCCCCGGGGAGCTGTTTTTT.

Notes on this clone: One junction end disagrees with the germline gene, perhaps due to a read error. The CDR3 DNA sequence: TGTGCCGGCAGTGAGCGGGGGCTGGACACTGAAGCTTTCTTT. This translates into CAGSERGLDTEAFF. This chain joins TRBV2 and TRBJ1-1; maybe TRBD1 (6 bases). This CDR3 region has 14 residues. CDR1 and CDR2 (germline): SNHLY, FYNNEI.

The chain has TRBV15 and TRBJ1-2, with 8 positions matching TRBD1. The CDR3 sequence is 14 residues long. V trimming: 5 bases; J trimming: 5 bases; junction bases outside the gene matches: 7. Germline loops: CDR1 LNHNV, CDR2 YYDKDF (reference sequence). In DNA, the CDR3 is TGTGCCACCAGCGAACAGGGGGAGAGGTATGGCTACACCTTC. It encodes CATSEQGERYGYTF.

The chain employs TRBV25-1 and TRBJ1-4; 7 nucleotides match TRBD1. The CDR3 runs 14 residues. Germline CDR1 reads MGHDK; CDR2 reads SYGVNS. The V segment lost 4 bases and the J segment 6 bases; nucleotides outside the gene matches: 5. In nucleotides, the CDR3 is TGTGCCAGCAGTGTGAAGGGGGCTTATGAAAAACTGTTTTTT. It translates to CASSVKGAYEKLFF.

V and J are TRBV4-3 and TRBJ2-2, with 8 bases identical to TRBD2. Trimming cost V 1 base and J 2 bases; bases outside gene matches: 9. Germline V CDR1 and CDR2: LGHNA, YSLEER. This CDR3 has 18 amino acids. In DNA form, the CDR3 reads TGCGCCAGCAGCCAAGTCGGAGCGAGCGGGGGTAACACCGGGGAGCTGTTTTTT. Its protein product is CASSQVGASGGNTGELFF.

The genes are TRBV30 and TRBJ2-5; D is perhaps TRBD1 (6 bases). Judging by the DNA end, TRBJ2-7 fits better; the J call may be wrong. Looked up from germline, CDR1 is GTSNPN and CDR2 is SVGIG (reference sequence). This CDR3 contains 14 residues. The CDR3 DNA follows: TGTGCCTGGAGCATCTTGGGACAAGGCTTCGAGCAGTACTTC. It specifies CAWSILGQGFEQYF.

The chain links TRBV6-6 to TRBJ1-2; perhaps TRBD1 as D (6 bases). The ends were cut back, 6 bases at V and 4 bases at J, with 15 bases in the middle. Per the germline V gene, CDR1 is MNHNY and CDR2 is SVGAGI (reference sequence). The CDR3 extends over 14 amino acids. The CDR3: CASSPSDRSYGYTF. For the CDR3, the DNA is TGTGCCAGCAGCCCCTCCGACAGGTCCTATGGCTACACCTTC.

V gene TRBV7-9 combines with J gene TRBJ2-7; 8 bases fit TRBD1. Germline V gives CDR1 SEHNR, CDR2 FQNEAQ (reference sequence). The CDR3 is 14 residues long. V lost 5 bases to trimming and J lost 3 bases; unmatched junction nucleotides: 6. In DNA, the CDR3 is TGTGCCAGCAGCCCTGGTGACAGGGGCTACGAGCAGTACTTC. This gives the protein CASSPGDRGYEQYF.

The genes are TRBV14 and TRBJ1-6; D gene uncertain. Germline V gives CDR1 SGHDN, CDR2 FVKESK. V lost 3 bases to trimming and J lost 6 bases, with 6 bases between them. The CDR3 is 13 residues long. CDR3 nucleotides: TGTGCCAGCAGCCAGGCATTTAATTCACCCCTCCACTTT. Translation: CASSQAFNSPLHF.

The chain is built from TRBV27 and TRBJ1-1, with 12 bases identical to TRBD1. V lost 1 base, J lost 0 bases, and 6 bases stayed unmatched. The V gene's germline CDR1 is MNHEY and CDR2 SMNVEV (reference sequence). The CDR3 is 18 residues long. As DNA, the CDR3 is TGTGCCAGCAGTTTATGGGGACAGGGGGCCATAATGAACACTGAAGCTTTCTTT. Protein sequence: CASSLWGQGAIMNTEAFF.